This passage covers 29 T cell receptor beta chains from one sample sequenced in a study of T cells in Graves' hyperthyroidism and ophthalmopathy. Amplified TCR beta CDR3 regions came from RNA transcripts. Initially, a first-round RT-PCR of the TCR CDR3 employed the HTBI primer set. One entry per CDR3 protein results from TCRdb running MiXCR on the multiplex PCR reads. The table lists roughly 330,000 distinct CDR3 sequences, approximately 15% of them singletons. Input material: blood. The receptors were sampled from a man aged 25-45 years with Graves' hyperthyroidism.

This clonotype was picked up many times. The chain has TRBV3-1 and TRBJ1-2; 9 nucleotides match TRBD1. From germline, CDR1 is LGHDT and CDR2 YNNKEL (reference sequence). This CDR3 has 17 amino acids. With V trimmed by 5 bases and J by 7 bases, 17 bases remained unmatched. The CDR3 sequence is CASSLRGIHRGHGGYTF. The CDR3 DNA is TGTGCCAGCAGCTTAAGGGGTATTCACAGGGGGCATGGTGGCTACACCTTC. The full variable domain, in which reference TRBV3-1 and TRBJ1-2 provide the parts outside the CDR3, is DTAVSQTPKYLVTQMGNDKSIKCEQNLGHDTMYWYKQDSKKFLKIMFSYNNKELIINETVPNRFSPKSPDKAHLNLHINSLELGDSAVYFCASSLRGIHRGHGGYTFGSGTRLTVV.

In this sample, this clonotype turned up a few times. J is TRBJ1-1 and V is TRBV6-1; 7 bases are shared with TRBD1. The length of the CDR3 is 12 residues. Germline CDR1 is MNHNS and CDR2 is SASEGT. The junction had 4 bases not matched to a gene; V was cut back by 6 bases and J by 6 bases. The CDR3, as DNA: TGTGCCAGCAGAACGACAGGGCCTGAAGCTTTCTTT. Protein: CASRTTGPEAFF.

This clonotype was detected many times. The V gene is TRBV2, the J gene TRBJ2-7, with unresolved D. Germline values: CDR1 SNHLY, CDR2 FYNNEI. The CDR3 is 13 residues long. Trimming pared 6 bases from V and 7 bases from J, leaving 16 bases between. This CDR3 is CASSISDLGEQYF. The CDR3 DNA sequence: TGTGCCAGCAGCATAAGCGATCTAGGGGAGCAGTACTTC. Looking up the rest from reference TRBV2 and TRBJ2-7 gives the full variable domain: EPEVTQTPSHQVTQMGQEVILRCVPISNHLYFYWYRQILGQKVEFLVSFYNNEISEKSEIFDDQFSVERPDGSNFTLKIRSTKLEDSAMYFCASSISDLGEQYFGPGTRLTVT.

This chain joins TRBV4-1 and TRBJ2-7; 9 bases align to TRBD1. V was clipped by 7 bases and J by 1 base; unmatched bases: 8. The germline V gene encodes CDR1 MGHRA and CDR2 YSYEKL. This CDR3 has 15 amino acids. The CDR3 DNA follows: TGCGCCAGCACCTTCGACAGGGGGGAGTCCTACGAGCAGTACTTC. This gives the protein CASTFDRGESYEQYF.

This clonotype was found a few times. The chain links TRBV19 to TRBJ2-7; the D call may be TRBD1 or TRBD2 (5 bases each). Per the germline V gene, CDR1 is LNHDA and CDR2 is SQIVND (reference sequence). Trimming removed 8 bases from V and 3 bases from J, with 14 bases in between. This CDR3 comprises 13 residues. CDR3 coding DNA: TGTGCCAGTCGTCCCGGGACGAACTACGAGCAGTACTTC. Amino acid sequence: CASRPGTNYEQYF.

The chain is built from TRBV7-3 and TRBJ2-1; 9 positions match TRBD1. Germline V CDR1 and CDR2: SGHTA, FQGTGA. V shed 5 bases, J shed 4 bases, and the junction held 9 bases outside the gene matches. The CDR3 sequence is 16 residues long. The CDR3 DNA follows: TGTGCCAGCAGCCCCGGGGAGGGACAGGGATACAATGAGCAGTTCTTC. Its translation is CASSPGEGQGYNEQFF.

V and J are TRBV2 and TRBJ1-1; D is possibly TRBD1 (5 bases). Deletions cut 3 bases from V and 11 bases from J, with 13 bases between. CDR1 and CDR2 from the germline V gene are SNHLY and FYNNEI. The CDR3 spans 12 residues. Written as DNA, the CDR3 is TGTGCCAGCAGTGATCTGGGGGGTCCGGCTTTCTTT. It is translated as CASSDLGGPAFF.

The CDR3 protein is CASSPQARLAGDGELFF. CDR3 DNA: TGTGCCAGCAGCCCCCAGGCCAGGCTAGCGGGAGACGGGGAGCTGTTTTTT. The V and J genes are TRBV7-9 and TRBJ2-2; 10 bases match TRBD2. The ends lost 5 bases at V and 7 bases at J; junction bases unmatched: 13. This CDR3 has 17 residues. Germline-derived CDR1 and CDR2 are SEHNR and FQNEAQ (reference sequence).

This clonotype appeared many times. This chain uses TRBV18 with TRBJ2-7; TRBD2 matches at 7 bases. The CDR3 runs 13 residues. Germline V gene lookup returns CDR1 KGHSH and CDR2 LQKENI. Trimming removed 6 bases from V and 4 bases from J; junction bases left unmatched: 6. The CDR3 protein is CASSYRGDYEQYF. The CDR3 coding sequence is TGTGCCAGCTCTTACCGGGGGGATTACGAGCAGTACTTC.

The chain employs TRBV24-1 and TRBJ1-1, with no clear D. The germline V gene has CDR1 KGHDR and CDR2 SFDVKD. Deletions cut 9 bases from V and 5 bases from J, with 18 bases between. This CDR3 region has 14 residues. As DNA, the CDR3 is TGTGCCACCCGAACTAGAACAGCGCCAACTGAAGCTTTCTTT. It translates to CATRTRTAPTEAFF.

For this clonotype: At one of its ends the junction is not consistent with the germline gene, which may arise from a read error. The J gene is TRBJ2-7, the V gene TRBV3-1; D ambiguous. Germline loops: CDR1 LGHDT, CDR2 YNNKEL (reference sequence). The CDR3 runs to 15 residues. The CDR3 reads CASSPGPDGGYAQYF. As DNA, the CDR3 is TGTGCCAGCAGCCCGGGTCCTGACGGTGGGTACGCGCAGTACTTC.

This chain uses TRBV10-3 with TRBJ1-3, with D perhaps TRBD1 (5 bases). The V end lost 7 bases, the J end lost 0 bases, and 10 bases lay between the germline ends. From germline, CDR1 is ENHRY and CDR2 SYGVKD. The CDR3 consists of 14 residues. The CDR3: CAIKAGGSGNTIYF. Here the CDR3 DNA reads TGTGCCATCAAGGCGGGGGGCTCTGGAAACACCATATATTTT.

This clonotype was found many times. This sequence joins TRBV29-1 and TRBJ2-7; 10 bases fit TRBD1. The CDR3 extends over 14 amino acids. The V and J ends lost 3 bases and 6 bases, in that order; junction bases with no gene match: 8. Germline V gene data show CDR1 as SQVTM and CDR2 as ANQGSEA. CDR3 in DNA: TGCAGCGTTGACGCCCGGGACAGGGGATCCGAGCAGTACTTC. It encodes CSVDARDRGSEQYF.

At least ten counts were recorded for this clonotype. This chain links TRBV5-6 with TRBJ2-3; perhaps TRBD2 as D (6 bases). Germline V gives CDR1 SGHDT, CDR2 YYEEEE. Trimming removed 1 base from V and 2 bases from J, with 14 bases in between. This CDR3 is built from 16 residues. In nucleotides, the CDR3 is TGTGCCAGCAGCTTGACTAGCAGTCGGGTCACAGATACGCAGTATTTT. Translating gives CASSLTSSRVTDTQYF.

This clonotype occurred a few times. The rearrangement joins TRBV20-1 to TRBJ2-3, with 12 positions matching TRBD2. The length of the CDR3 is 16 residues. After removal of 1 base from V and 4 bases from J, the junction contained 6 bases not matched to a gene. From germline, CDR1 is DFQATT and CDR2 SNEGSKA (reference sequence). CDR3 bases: TGCAGTGCTAGAGGGACTAGCGGGGCCCATCCAGATACGCAGTATTTT. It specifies CSARGTSGAHPDTQYF.

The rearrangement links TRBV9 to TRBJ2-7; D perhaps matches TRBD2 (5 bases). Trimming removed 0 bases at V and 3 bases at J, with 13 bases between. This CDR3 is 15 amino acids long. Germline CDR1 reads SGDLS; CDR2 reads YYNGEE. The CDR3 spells CASSVGGRNFYEQYF. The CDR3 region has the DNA TGTGCCAGCAGCGTAGGAGGGCGGAATTTCTACGAGCAGTACTTC.

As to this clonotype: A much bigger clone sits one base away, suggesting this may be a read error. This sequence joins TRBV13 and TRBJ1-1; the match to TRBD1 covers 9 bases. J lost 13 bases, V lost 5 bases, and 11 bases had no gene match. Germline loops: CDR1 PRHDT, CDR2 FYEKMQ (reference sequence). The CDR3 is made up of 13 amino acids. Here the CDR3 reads CASSPPGQGVDFF. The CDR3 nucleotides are TGTGCCAGCAGCCCACCGGGACAGGGAGTTGATTTCTTT.

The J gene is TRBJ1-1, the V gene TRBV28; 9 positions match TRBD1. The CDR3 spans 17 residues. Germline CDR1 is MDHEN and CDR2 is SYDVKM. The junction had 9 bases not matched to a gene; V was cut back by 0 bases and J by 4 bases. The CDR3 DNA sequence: TGTGCCAGCAGTTTATGGGGGTGGGGACAGGGAGGCACTGAAGCTTTCTTT. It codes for CASSLWGWGQGGTEAFF.

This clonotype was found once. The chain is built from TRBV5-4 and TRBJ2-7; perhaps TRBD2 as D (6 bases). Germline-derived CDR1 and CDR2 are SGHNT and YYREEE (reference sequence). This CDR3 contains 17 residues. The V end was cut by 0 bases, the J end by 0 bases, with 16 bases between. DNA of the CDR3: TGTGCCAGCAGCTTGGGGAAAGCGGGCCCAACCTCCTACGAGCAGTACTTC. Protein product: CASSLGKAGPTSYEQYF.

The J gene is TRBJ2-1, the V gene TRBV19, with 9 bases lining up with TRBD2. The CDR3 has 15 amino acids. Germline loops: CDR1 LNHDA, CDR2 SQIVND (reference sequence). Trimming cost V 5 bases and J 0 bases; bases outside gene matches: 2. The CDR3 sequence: CASSLSGGSYNEQFF. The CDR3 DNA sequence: TGTGCCAGTAGTCTTAGCGGGGGCTCCTACAATGAGCAGTTCTTC. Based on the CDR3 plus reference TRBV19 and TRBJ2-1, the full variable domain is DGGITQSPKYLFRKEGQNVTLSCEQNLNHDAMYWYRQDPGQGLRLIYYSQIVNDFQKGDIAEGYSVSREKKESFPLTVTSAQKNPTAFYLCASSLSGGSYNEQFFGPGTRLTVL.

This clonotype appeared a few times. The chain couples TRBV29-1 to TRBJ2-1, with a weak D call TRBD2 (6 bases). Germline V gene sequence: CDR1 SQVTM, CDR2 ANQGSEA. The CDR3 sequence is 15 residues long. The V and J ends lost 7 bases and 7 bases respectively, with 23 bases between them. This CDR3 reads CSAPTWRAGGNEQFF. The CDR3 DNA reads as TGCAGCGCCCCAACATGGAGGGCCGGGGGAAATGAGCAGTTCTTC.

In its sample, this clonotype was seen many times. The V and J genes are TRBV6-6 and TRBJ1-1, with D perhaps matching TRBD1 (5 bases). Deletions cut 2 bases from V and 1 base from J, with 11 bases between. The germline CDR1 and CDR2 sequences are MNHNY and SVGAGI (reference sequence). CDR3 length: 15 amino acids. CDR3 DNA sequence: TGTGCCAGCAGTTACGGTGGGGGAGCGAACACTGAAGCTTTCTTT. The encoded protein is CASSYGGGANTEAFF.

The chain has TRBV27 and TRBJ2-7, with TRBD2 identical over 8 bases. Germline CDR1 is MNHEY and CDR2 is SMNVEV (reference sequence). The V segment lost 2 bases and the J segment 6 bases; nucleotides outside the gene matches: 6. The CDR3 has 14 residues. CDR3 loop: CASSLGTSRGEQYF. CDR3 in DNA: TGTGCCAGCAGTTTAGGGACTAGTCGTGGCGAGCAGTACTTC.

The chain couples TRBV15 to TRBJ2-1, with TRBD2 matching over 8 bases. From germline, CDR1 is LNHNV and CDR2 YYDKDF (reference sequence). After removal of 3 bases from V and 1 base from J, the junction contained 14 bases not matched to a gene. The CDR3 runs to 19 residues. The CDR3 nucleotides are TGTGCCACCAGCAGGGAGGTACTAGCGGCGCTTTATTCCTACAATGAGCAGTTCTTC. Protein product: CATSREVLAALYSYNEQFF.

CDR3 amino acids: CASSLYPGGQPQHF. In DNA, the CDR3 is TGTGCCAGCAGCTTATATCCGGGAGGTCAGCCCCAGCATTTT. This rearrangement joins TRBV7-9 to TRBJ1-5; D not certain. The ends were cut back, 2 bases at V and 6 bases at J, with 11 bases in the middle. There are 14 residues in the CDR3. CDR1 and CDR2 from the germline V gene are SEHNR and FQNEAQ (reference sequence).

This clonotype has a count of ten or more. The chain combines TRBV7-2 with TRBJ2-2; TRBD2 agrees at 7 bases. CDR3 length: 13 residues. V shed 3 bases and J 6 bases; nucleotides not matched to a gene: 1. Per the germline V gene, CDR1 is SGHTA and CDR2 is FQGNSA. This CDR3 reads CASSFGGAGELFF. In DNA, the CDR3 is TGTGCCAGCAGCTTTGGGGGGGCCGGGGAGCTGTTTTTT.

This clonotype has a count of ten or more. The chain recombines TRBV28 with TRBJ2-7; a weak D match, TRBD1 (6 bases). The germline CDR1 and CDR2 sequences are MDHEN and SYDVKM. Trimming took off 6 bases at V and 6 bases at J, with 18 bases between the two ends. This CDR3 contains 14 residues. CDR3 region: CASSFRNTGIEQYF. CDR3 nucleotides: TGTGCCAGCAGCTTTCGCAACACAGGGATCGAGCAGTACTTC.

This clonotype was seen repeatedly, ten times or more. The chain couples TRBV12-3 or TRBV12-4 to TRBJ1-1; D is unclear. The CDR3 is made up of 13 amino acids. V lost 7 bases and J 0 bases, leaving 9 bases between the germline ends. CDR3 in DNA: TGTGCCAGCACCCTGGAGGTGAACACTGAAGCTTTCTTT. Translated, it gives CASTLEVNTEAFF.

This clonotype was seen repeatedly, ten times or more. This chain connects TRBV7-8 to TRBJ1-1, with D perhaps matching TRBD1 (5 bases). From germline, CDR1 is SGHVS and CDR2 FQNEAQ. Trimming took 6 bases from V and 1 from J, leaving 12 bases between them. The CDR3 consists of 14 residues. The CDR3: CASRVGAWNTEAFF. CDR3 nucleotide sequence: TGTGCCAGCAGGGTTGGGGCCTGGAACACTGAAGCTTTCTTT. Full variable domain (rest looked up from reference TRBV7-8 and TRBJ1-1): GAGVSQSPRYKVAKRGQDVALRCDPISGHVSLFWYQQALGQGPEFLTYFQNEAQLDKSGLPSDRFFAERPEGSVSTLKIQRTQQEDSAVYLCASRVGAWNTEAFFGQGTRLTVV.